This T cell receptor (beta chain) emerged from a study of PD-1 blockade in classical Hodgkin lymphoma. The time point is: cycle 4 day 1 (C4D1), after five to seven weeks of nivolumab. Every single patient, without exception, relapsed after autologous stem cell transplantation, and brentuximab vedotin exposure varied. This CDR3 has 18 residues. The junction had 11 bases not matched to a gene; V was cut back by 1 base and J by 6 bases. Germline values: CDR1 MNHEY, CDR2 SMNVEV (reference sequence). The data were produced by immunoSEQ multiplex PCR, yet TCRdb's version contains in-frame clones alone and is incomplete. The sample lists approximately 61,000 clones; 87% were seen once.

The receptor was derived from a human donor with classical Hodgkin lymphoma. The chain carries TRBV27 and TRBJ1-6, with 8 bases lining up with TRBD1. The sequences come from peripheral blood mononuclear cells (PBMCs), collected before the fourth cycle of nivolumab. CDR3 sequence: CASSLFRGTDRGNSPLHF. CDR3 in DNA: TGTGCCAGCAGTTTATTTAGGGGGACAGACAGGGGTAATTCACCCCTCCACTTT.